The 20 T cell receptor beta chains listed next were all sequenced from one sample in a study of shared clonotypes between healthy human individuals. Produced via immunoSEQ multiplex PCR; TCRdb's table is partial and in-frame only. The table has some 2,500,000 clones, about 90% seen once; the top ten hold 0.37%. The specimen sequenced was naive CD4+ T cells from PBMCs. Subset described: CD45RA+ positively selected. The receptor set was obtained from a man between 18 and 35 years old in good health. Some clones in this sample may be carry-over from other donors' samples.

This clone turned up a few times. This rearrangement joins TRBV7-6 to TRBJ2-2; D is uncertain. The CDR3 sequence is 16 residues long. From germline, CDR1 is SGHVS and CDR2 FNYEAQ. The V end lost 2 bases, the J end lost 1 base, and 11 bases lay between the germline ends. CDR3 protein: CASSLSAPGNTGELFF. The DNA of the CDR3 is TGTGCCAGCAGCTTATCGGCACCGGGGAACACCGGGGAGCTGTTTTTT.

V usage is TRBV5-1 and J usage is TRBJ2-5, with D possibly matching TRBD1 (6 bases). With 3 bases removed from V and 5 bases from J, the gap between germline ends came to 14 bases. The length of the CDR3 is 14 residues. Germline V gene sequence: CDR1 SGHRS, CDR2 YFSETQ. CDR3 sequence reads: CASSWTANMETQYF. In nucleotides, the CDR3 is TGCGCCAGCAGCTGGACAGCAAACATGGAGACCCAGTACTTC.

The J gene is TRBJ2-1, the V gene TRBV7-3; possibly TRBD2 for D (6 bases). Trimming shortened V by 3 bases and J by 6 bases, and 15 bases separated the two germline ends. The CDR3 length is 15 residues. Germline values: CDR1 SGHTA, CDR2 FQGTGA. The DNA of the CDR3 is TGTGCCAGCAGCTTTTTGGGGGGAACTTTCAATGAGCAGTTCTTC. This translates into CASSFLGGTFNEQFF.

This chain connects TRBV5-4 to TRBJ1-5, with no clear D. This CDR3 contains 15 residues. V gave up 3 bases and J gave up 2 bases, with 12 bases separating them. Looked up from germline, CDR1 is SGHNT and CDR2 is YYREEE (reference sequence). CDR3 in amino acids: CASSSSVGGNQPQHF. CDR3 coding DNA: TGTGCCAGCAGCTCCTCGGTGGGCGGCAATCAGCCCCAGCATTTT. Looking up the rest from reference TRBV5-4 and TRBJ1-5 gives the full variable domain: ETGVTQSPTHLIKTRGQQVTLRCSSQSGHNTVSWYQQALGQGPQFIFQYYREEENGRGNFPPRFSGLQFPNYSSELNVNALELDDSALYLCASSSSVGGNQPQHFGDGTRLSIL.

This chain connects TRBV6-1 to TRBJ2-7; D uncertain. Germline-derived CDR1 and CDR2 are MNHNS and SASEGT. V lost 7 bases to trimming and J lost 1 base, with 11 bases between them. The CDR3 has 13 residues. Here the CDR3 DNA reads TGTGCCAGCAATGCACGGTGGTCCTACGAGCAGTACTTC. As protein: CASNARWSYEQYF.

The chain joins TRBV14 to TRBJ1-2; TRBD1 aligns across 8 bases. The CDR3 is 13 residues long. V lost 5 bases, J lost 8 bases, and 7 bases stayed unmatched. Germline V gene lookup returns CDR1 SGHDN and CDR2 FVKESK. This chain's CDR3 is CASSWGQAGGYTF. The CDR3 nucleotides are TGTGCCAGCAGCTGGGGACAGGCTGGAGGCTACACCTTC.

To note about this clone: The sample carries other DNA sequences with the same CDR3. The chain uses TRBV18 and TRBJ1-1, with a possible D match to TRBD1 (6 bases). Germline CDR1 is KGHSH and CDR2 is LQKENI. The CDR3 loop spans 15 amino acids. V lost 3 bases, J lost 0 bases, and 11 bases lay in between. The chain's CDR3 is CASSPRQDLNTEAFF. The CDR3 DNA follows: TGTGCCAGCTCACCGAGACAGGATCTGAACACTGAAGCTTTCTTT.

This rearrangement joins TRBV9 to TRBJ1-1; 8 nucleotides align to TRBD1. The CDR3 length is 15 residues. The germline V gene has CDR1 SGDLS and CDR2 YYNGEE. V trimming: 3 bases; J trimming: 4 bases; junction bases outside the gene matches: 8. CDR3 residues: CASSAPGTGSTEAFF. The CDR3 bases are TGTGCCAGCAGCGCCCCCGGGACAGGAAGCACTGAAGCTTTCTTT.

This chain links TRBV9 with TRBJ2-2; TRBD2 agrees at 7 bases. The V and J ends lost 1 base and 4 bases, in that order; junction bases with no gene match: 19. Germline V gives CDR1 SGDLS, CDR2 YYNGEE. This CDR3 region has 20 residues. In DNA, the CDR3 is TGTGCCAGCAGCGTATATCAAGGGTCTAGCGGTGGGGGGAGCACCGGGGAGCTGTTTTTT. This translates into CASSVYQGSSGGGSTGELFF.

The chain joins TRBV4-3 to TRBJ2-3; 10 nucleotides align to TRBD2. V was pared by 3 bases and J by 0 bases, with 9 bases of the junction left unmatched. Germline-derived CDR1 and CDR2 are LGHNA and YSLEER. This CDR3 region has 18 residues. CDR3 sequence reads: CASSQQAGLAESTDTQYF. Here the CDR3 DNA reads TGCGCCAGCAGCCAGCAAGCTGGACTAGCGGAGAGCACAGATACGCAGTATTTT.

This chain uses TRBV2 with TRBJ2-3; D not certain. Deletions cut 2 bases from V and 3 bases from J, with 15 bases between. Germline V CDR1 and CDR2: SNHLY, FYNNEI. The CDR3 totals 16 residues. The CDR3, as DNA: TGTGCCAGCAGTGAACTACTAAGGTGGATAACAGATACGCAGTATTTT. It codes for CASSELLRWITDTQYF.

This clone was seen once. This sequence joins TRBV4-1 and TRBJ2-1; 9 bases match TRBD2. The CDR3 spans 16 residues. The V gene end was trimmed by 3 bases and the J gene end by 4 bases; junction bases not matched to a gene: 7. Germline CDR1 is MGHRA and CDR2 is YSYEKL. The CDR3 spells CASSQLAGARYNEQFF. In DNA form, the CDR3 reads TGCGCCAGCAGCCAGTTAGCGGGAGCGCGTTACAATGAGCAGTTCTTC.

The chain joins TRBV27 to TRBJ2-3; 7 nucleotides line up with TRBD2. The germline V gene has CDR1 MNHEY and CDR2 SMNVEV (reference sequence). The CDR3 is made up of 20 amino acids. V was pared by 4 bases and J by 1 base, with 20 bases of the junction left unmatched. CDR3 sequence: CASSSGLGLRHRSGTDTQYF. In DNA, the CDR3 is TGTGCCAGCAGTTCCGGACTAGGTTTAAGGCACCGGTCCGGCACAGATACGCAGTATTTT.

The chain carries TRBV28 and TRBJ1-2; tentative D call: TRBD1 (6 bases). The CDR3 length is 12 residues. The germline V gene encodes CDR1 MDHEN and CDR2 SYDVKM. V gave up 11 bases and J gave up 7 bases, with 17 bases separating them. In DNA form, the CDR3 reads TGTGCCGGGGGGGGCAGGCGCTCTGGCTACACCTTC. Its translation: CAGGGRRSGYTF.

The J gene is TRBJ2-5, the V gene TRBV11-3, with a tentative D call TRBD2 (5 bases). Trimming cost V 1 base and J 1 base, with 10 bases left between them. This CDR3 spans 15 amino acids. Looked up from germline, CDR1 is SGHNT and CDR2 is YENEEA. The DNA for the CDR3 is TGTGCCAGCAGCTTAGGAGGGCCTTCCCAAGAGACCCAGTACTTC. It specifies CASSLGGPSQETQYF.

The rearrangement links TRBV7-2 to TRBJ1-1; D may be TRBD1 (6 bases). This CDR3 is built from 17 residues. Germline V gene data show CDR1 as SGHTA and CDR2 as FQGNSA. Trimming cost V 0 bases and J 4 bases, with 18 bases left between them. This CDR3 reads CASSLAGGGGWITEAFF. The CDR3 nucleotides are TGTGCCAGCAGCTTAGCGGGAGGAGGGGGTTGGATCACTGAAGCTTTCTTT.

The chain carries TRBV5-6 and TRBJ1-5, with a weak D call TRBD1 (5 bases). Germline-derived CDR1 and CDR2 are SGHDT and YYEEEE. The CDR3 has 16 residues. Between the trimmed V and J ends, which lost 3 bases and 0 bases, there was a span of 13 bases. The CDR3 coding sequence is TGTGCCAGCAGCTACGGGACGGCTTATAGCAATCAGCCCCAGCATTTT. This sequence encodes CASSYGTAYSNQPQHF.

The V gene is TRBV11-2, the J gene TRBJ1-3, with D unclear. This CDR3 spans 16 amino acids. The germline gives CDR1 SGHAT, CDR2 FQNNGV. V lost 4 bases, J lost 0 bases, and 13 bases lay in between. CDR3 sequence reads: CASSSTTTASGNTIYF. DNA of the CDR3: TGTGCCAGCAGCTCCACGACAACCGCCTCTGGAAACACCATATATTTT.

The chain employs TRBV18 and TRBJ1-1; D remains ambiguous. The CDR3 extends over 12 amino acids. The germline V gene has CDR1 KGHSH and CDR2 LQKENI. Trimming left V 5 bases short and J 7 bases short, with 11 bases between. In nucleotides, the CDR3 is TGTGCCAGCTCATCCCGGACCGATGAAGCTTTCTTT. This sequence encodes CASSSRTDEAFF.

This chain connects TRBV27 to TRBJ2-3; the D gene could be TRBD1 or TRBD2 (5 bases each). Deletions cut 1 base from V and 8 bases from J, with 16 bases between. This CDR3 has 15 amino acids. Per germline, CDR1 MNHEY and CDR2 SMNVEV (reference sequence). CDR3 bases: TGTGCCAGCAGTTTATACCAGGGCTCGAGCGGTACGCAGTATTTT. Translated, it gives CASSLYQGSSGTQYF.